The next 20 T cell receptor beta chains were all read from a single sample in a study of blood T cell repertoires in COVID-19 (TCRdb year 2020). The method behind the library was the immunoSEQ multiplex PCR assay. Here the immuneACCESS table is served through TCRdb, limited to in-frame sequences with V and J called. Missing clones are a known gap in these copies; in checked studies unresolved V genes cover under half, and the rest lacks a known reason. For this sample there are around 200,000 clones; approximately 87% appear just once. The ten most abundant clones make up about 10% of the sample. Specimen: peripheral blood. These receptors were collected from a woman between 55 and 75 years old with COVID-19, enrolled during active disease.

The chain couples TRBV11-3 to TRBJ1-3; 8 nucleotides line up with TRBD1. Losses at the gene ends were 4 bases for V and 1 base for J; bases not matched to a gene: 3. The V gene's germline CDR1 is SGHNT and CDR2 YENEEA. The CDR3 totals 15 residues. The CDR3 DNA reads TGTGCCAGCAGCTCTCAGGGGGCTTCTGGAAACACCATATATTTT. Protein: CASSSQGASGNTIYF.

The rearrangement joins TRBV24-1 to TRBJ1-5; D possibly corresponds to TRBD1 (6 bases). CDR1 KGHDR and CDR2 SFDVKD come from the germline V gene. V lost 7 bases to trimming and J lost 2 bases, with 11 bases between them. The CDR3 totals 14 residues. CDR3 DNA: TGTGCCACCAGACAGGGTGACGGCAATCAGCCCCAGCATTTT. Its protein is CATRQGDGNQPQHF.

The chain combines TRBV19 with TRBJ2-7; TRBD1 might be the D (6 bases). The CDR3 length is 14 residues. Germline CDR1 LNHDA, CDR2 SQIVND (reference sequence). V was shortened by 3 bases and J by 2 bases, with 11 bases between the two germline ends. The CDR3: CASSIRDTTYEQYF. Here the CDR3 DNA reads TGTGCCAGTAGTATCCGGGACACGACCTACGAGCAGTACTTC.

The chain is built from TRBV9 and TRBJ1-2; 8 bases fit TRBD1. From germline, CDR1 is SGDLS and CDR2 YYNGEE. The CDR3 extends over 15 amino acids. J lost 8 bases, V lost 4 bases, and 13 bases had no gene match. The CDR3 region is CASSPRDRPARGYTF. In DNA, the CDR3 is TGTGCCAGCAGCCCCCGGGACAGGCCGGCCAGGGGCTACACCTTC. The full variable domain, completed using reference TRBV9 and TRBJ1-2, is DSGVTQTPKHLITATGQRVTLRCSPRSGDLSVYWYQQSLDQGLQFLIQYYNGEERAKGNILERFSAQQFPDLHSELNLSSLELGDSALYFCASSPRDRPARGYTFGSGTRLTVV.

V is TRBV19 and J is TRBJ1-4; TRBD1 agrees at 11 bases. This CDR3 is 18 amino acids long. The trim removed 5 bases at V and 1 base at J, leaving 9 bases unmatched. Germline CDR1 is LNHDA and CDR2 is SQIVND (reference sequence). The CDR3 sequence is CASSPRTGGIETNEKLFF. As DNA, the CDR3 is TGTGCCAGTAGTCCGAGGACAGGGGGCATTGAAACTAATGAAAAACTGTTTTTT. Full variable domain (missing parts from reference TRBV19 and TRBJ1-4): DGGITQSPKYLFRKEGQNVTLSCEQNLNHDAMYWYRQDPGQGLRLIYYSQIVNDFQKGDIAEGYSVSREKKESFPLTVTSAQKNPTAFYLCASSPRTGGIETNEKLFFGSGTQLSVL.

This chain joins TRBV6-6 and TRBJ2-1; D perhaps matches TRBD2 (5 bases). Germline V gene lookup returns CDR1 MNHNY and CDR2 SVGAGI (reference sequence). This CDR3 has 15 residues. The ends were cut back, 7 bases at V and 4 bases at J, with 17 bases in the middle. The CDR3 loop reads CASTPRGVGYNEQFF. The CDR3 DNA sequence: TGTGCCAGCACCCCCCGGGGAGTGGGGTACAATGAGCAGTTCTTC.

CDR3 amino acids: CASSPGAGGRSYEQYF. The CDR3, as DNA: TGCGCCAGCAGCCCGGGCGCGGGGGGACGCTCCTACGAGCAGTACTTC. The chain has TRBV5-1 and TRBJ2-7; 8 positions agree with TRBD2. V lost 4 bases, J lost 0 bases, and 9 bases stayed unmatched. This CDR3 has 16 residues. Germline values: CDR1 SGHRS, CDR2 YFSETQ.

V gene TRBV6-2 or TRBV6-3 combines with J gene TRBJ2-3; D may be TRBD2 (5 bases). The CDR3 runs 15 residues. Germline values: CDR1 MNHEY, CDR2 SVGEGT. V gave up 0 bases and J gave up 1 base, with 8 bases separating them. This CDR3 is CASSYSSGGTDTQYF. In nucleotides, the CDR3 is TGTGCCAGCAGTTACTCGTCCGGGGGCACAGATACGCAGTATTTT.

The J gene is TRBJ2-5, the V gene TRBV4-1, with 11 bases aligning to TRBD2. CDR1 is MGHRA, CDR2 YSYEKL, per germline. The CDR3 contains 17 residues. V trimming: 0 bases; J trimming: 1 base; junction bases outside the gene matches: 4. The CDR3 region has the DNA TGCGCCAGCAGCCAAGAGGGACTAGCGGTCCGCCAAGAGACCCAGTACTTC. This sequence encodes CASSQEGLAVRQETQYF.

This clone was counted a single time. The CDR3 loop reads CASRVQGEKTEAFF. In DNA form, the CDR3 reads TGTGCCAGCAGGGTACAGGGTGAAAAAACTGAAGCTTTCTTT. The genes are TRBV6-5 and TRBJ1-1; tentative D call: TRBD1 (6 bases). Germline lookup yields CDR1 MNHEY and CDR2 SVGAGI. Trimming left V 6 bases short and J 5 bases short, with 16 bases between. This CDR3 region has 14 residues.

The rearrangement links TRBV30 to TRBJ2-7; TRBD2 agrees at 8 bases. This CDR3 region has 15 residues. V dropped 8 bases and J dropped 2; count of bases not matched to a gene: 14. The germline V gene encodes CDR1 GTSNPN and CDR2 SVGIG (reference sequence). The CDR3 DNA reads TGTGCCACCACCGGGAGGGGGGCATTCGCCTACGAGCAGTACTTC. This encodes CATTGRGAFAYEQYF.

The chain recombines TRBV3-1 (or the pseudogene TRBV3-2) with TRBJ2-3, with D perhaps TRBD2 (6 bases). The CDR3 loop spans 14 amino acids. From germline, CDR1 is LGHDT and CDR2 YNNKEL (reference sequence). V lost 1 base and J 8 bases, leaving 13 bases between the germline ends. The CDR3 nucleotides are TGTGCCAGCAGCCAAGTTGAGGGAGGAGGTACGCAGTATTTT. It codes for CASSQVEGGGTQYF.

V and J are TRBV5-4 and TRBJ2-3; 8 positions agree with TRBD2. Per the germline V gene, CDR1 is SGHNT and CDR2 is YYREEE (reference sequence). The CDR3 covers 15 residues. V lost 1 base to trimming and J lost 4 bases; unmatched junction nucleotides: 5. As DNA, the CDR3 is TGTGCCAGCAGCTTGATCGGCGGGAGGTCAGATACGCAGTATTTT. Translated: CASSLIGGRSDTQYF.

This clone has only one observation. The rearrangement joins TRBV5-5 to TRBJ2-5, with D unclear. The CDR3 length is 15 residues. The germline V and J ends were trimmed by 0 bases and 1 base, with 10 bases remaining between them. Germline CDR1 SGHKS, CDR2 YYEKEE (reference sequence). CDR3 loop: CASSLDVALQETQYF. The DNA for the CDR3 is TGTGCCAGCAGCTTGGATGTAGCTCTCCAAGAGACCCAGTACTTC.

This chain uses TRBV6-5 with TRBJ1-1; a weak D match, TRBD1 (6 bases). V was pared by 6 bases and J by 5 bases, with 16 bases between. The CDR3 consists of 14 residues. The germline V gene encodes CDR1 MNHEY and CDR2 SVGAGI. Here the CDR3 DNA reads TGTGCCAGCAGCCGTAGAAGGCAGGGGACTGAAGCTTTCTTT. Protein sequence: CASSRRRQGTEAFF.

The chain joins TRBV18 to TRBJ1-3; D is ambiguous. CDR3 length equals 17 residues. The V end was cut by 4 bases, the J end by 1 base, with 17 bases between. Per the germline V gene, CDR1 is KGHSH and CDR2 is LQKENI. Written as DNA, the CDR3 is TGTGCCAGCTCACACGCGAACTGGGGAGGTTCTGGAAACACCATATATTTT. It specifies CASSHANWGGSGNTIYF.

The rearrangement uses TRBV19 and TRBJ1-2, with a tentative D call TRBD1 (5 bases). V shed 6 bases and J shed 6 bases, with 11 bases lying between them. The CDR3 is made up of 12 amino acids. Germline-derived CDR1 and CDR2 are LNHDA and SQIVND (reference sequence). The CDR3 DNA sequence: TGTGCCAGTAGCAGGCAGGGTAATGGCTACACCTTC. Residues: CASSRQGNGYTF.

J is TRBJ1-2 and V is TRBV29-1; D is perhaps TRBD1 (6 bases). In germline, CDR1 is SQVTM, CDR2 ANQGSEA. The CDR3 sequence is 13 residues long. V lost 7 bases and J lost 4, with 16 bases in between. The CDR3 reads CSALTGTGYGYTF. CDR3 DNA: TGCAGCGCCCTCACAGGGACCGGCTATGGCTACACCTTC.

The chain couples TRBV10-3 to TRBJ2-2; possible D gene TRBD2, 6 bases. V lost 9 bases and J lost 0, with 14 bases in between. Looked up from germline, CDR1 is ENHRY and CDR2 is SYGVKD. This CDR3 region has 15 residues. The CDR3 nucleotides read TGTGCCATGGGACTTAGCGGAACGAACACCGGGGAGCTGTTTTTT. Protein: CAMGLSGTNTGELFF.

V and J are TRBV9 and TRBJ2-2; maybe TRBD2 (6 bases). Germline loops: CDR1 SGDLS, CDR2 YYNGEE. The CDR3 length is 15 residues. The germline V and J ends were trimmed by 6 bases and 3 bases, with 15 bases remaining between them. This CDR3 reads CASTNRDSHTGELFF. The CDR3 nucleotides read TGTGCCAGCACCAACCGGGACTCCCACACCGGGGAGCTGTTTTTT.